This TCR beta chain was retrieved from a study of cytomegalovirus exposure and HLA in healthy donors. In its sample, this clone was seen once. Its matching antigen is unknown. Regarding the study as a whole: An analysis done earlier found most TCR beta V segments productive about 87% or about 30% of the time. Later analysis identified 15,000 to 20,000 TCR beta sequences associated with HLA alleles, using a false discovery rate threshold of 0.05. Cytomegalovirus-associated status was assigned to more than 150 TCR beta chains.

Primers included in the PCR were 60 Vbeta and 13 Jbeta primers. TCRdb's table, derived via immunoSEQ multiplex PCR, lists solely in-frame clones and lacks some. The sample contains around 250,000 clones, 81% of which appear only once. After removal of 2 bases from V and 2 bases from J, the junction contained 2 bases not matched to a gene. Germline loops: CDR1 MNHEY, CDR2 SVGAGI. CDR3 length: 15 residues. The sequenced sample was PBMCs. This clonotype originated in a woman aged 55 to 70 in good health and CMV-seropositive. The chain links TRBV6-5 to TRBJ2-3; 9 nucleotides align to TRBD2. This CDR3 reads CASSYVAGVTDTQYF. CDR3 nucleotides: TGTGCCAGCAGTTACGTAGCGGGAGTCACAGATACGCAGTATTTT.